These 19 T cell receptor beta chains originate from one sample sequenced in a study of shared clonotypes between healthy human individuals. Some clones are missing from TCRdb's copy, which holds only in-frame ones; the method was immunoSEQ multiplex PCR. The sample yields 1.6 million or so clones, more than 95% seen once. The sequenced sample was naive CD4+ T cells sorted from blood. As for subset: CD45RA+ positively selected. The origin of the receptors is a man aged 25 to 40 in good health.

The J gene is TRBJ2-3, the V gene TRBV5-1, with D possibly being TRBD1 (5 bases). Trimming stripped 1 base from V and 4 bases from J, with 7 bases between. The germline CDR1 and CDR2 sequences are SGHRS and YFSETQ. This CDR3 has 13 residues. CDR3 bases: TGCGCCAGCAGCTTGATGGGGCCAGATACGCAGTATTTT. Its protein product is CASSLMGPDTQYF.

J is TRBJ2-2 and V is TRBV12-5, with TRBD1 matching 8 bases. V lost 1 base to trimming and J lost 5 bases; unmatched junction nucleotides: 3. The V gene's germline CDR1 is LGHNT and CDR2 FRNRAP. This CDR3 region has 15 residues. The CDR3 loop is CASGLGQGNTGELFF. CDR3 DNA sequence: TGTGCTAGTGGTTTGGGACAGGGGAATACCGGGGAGCTGTTTTTT.

The genes are TRBV7-9 and TRBJ2-4, with D perhaps given as TRBD1 or TRBD2 (6 bases each). V lost 4 bases and J lost 2, with 12 bases in between. The CDR3 has 15 residues. Germline loops: CDR1 SEHNR, CDR2 FQNEAQ (reference sequence). The CDR3 bases are TGTGCCAGCAGCTCGCCCCGGGGGCCCAAAAACATTCAGTACTTC. Its translation is CASSSPRGPKNIQYF.

The V gene is TRBV5-1, the J gene TRBJ2-3, with D perhaps TRBD1 or TRBD2 (6 bases each). Germline lookup yields CDR1 SGHRS and CDR2 YFSETQ. Trimming shortened V by 2 bases and J by 6 bases, and 19 bases separated the two germline ends. The CDR3 spans 16 residues. CDR3 DNA sequence: TGCGCCAGCAGCTTCGGCGGGGCAGGGGTACCGGATACGCAGTATTTT. Translating it yields CASSFGGAGVPDTQYF. The full variable domain, completed using reference TRBV5-1 and TRBJ2-3, is KAGVTQTPRYLIKTRGQQVTLSCSPISGHRSVSWYQQTPGQGLQFLFEYFSETQRNKGNFPGRFSGRQFSNSRSEMNVSTLELGDSALYLCASSFGGAGVPDTQYFGPGTRLTVL.

The chain combines TRBV5-6 with TRBJ1-5, with D maybe TRBD1 (5 bases). The V and J ends lost 4 bases and 1 base respectively, with 15 bases between them. Germline CDR1 is SGHDT and CDR2 is YYEEEE. The CDR3 spans 16 residues. CDR3 sequence: CASSVGAGYSNQPQHF. The CDR3 nucleotides are TGTGCCAGCAGCGTTGGGGCCGGGTACAGCAATCAGCCCCAGCATTTT. Looking up the rest from reference TRBV5-6 and TRBJ1-5 gives the full variable domain: DAGVTQSPTHLIKTRGQQVTLRCSPKSGHDTVSWYQQALGQGPQFIFQYYEEEERQRGNFPDRFSGHQFPNYSSELNVNALLLGDSALYLCASSVGAGYSNQPQHFGDGTRLSIL.

V is TRBV11-2 and J is TRBJ2-1; D is undetermined. Trimming removed 5 bases from V and 0 bases from J, with 8 bases in between. The CDR3 totals 14 residues. The germline V gene has CDR1 SGHAT and CDR2 FQNNGV. CDR3 bases: TGTGCCAGCAGCCCCGGCCCCTCCTACAATGAGCAGTTCTTC. Translation gives CASSPGPSYNEQFF. Filled out from reference TRBV11-2 and TRBJ2-1, the complete variable domain reads EAGVAQSPRYKIIEKRQSVAFWCNPISGHATLYWYQQILGQGPKLLIQFQNNGVVDDSQLPKDRFSAERLKGVDSTLKIQPAKLEDSAVYLCASSPGPSYNEQFFGPGTRLTVL.

The chain couples TRBV6-1 to TRBJ2-1, with 7 bases lining up with TRBD1. The CDR3 consists of 14 residues. Germline lookup yields CDR1 MNHNS and CDR2 SASEGT. The V and J ends lost 7 bases and 5 bases, in that order; junction bases with no gene match: 8. This CDR3 reads CASIFGTVNNEQFF. DNA of the CDR3: TGTGCCAGCATCTTCGGGACAGTCAACAATGAGCAGTTCTTC.

The V call is TRBV9, the J call TRBJ2-5; D call uncertain. The CDR3 length is 15 residues. Germline V gene sequence: CDR1 SGDLS, CDR2 YYNGEE. V shed 0 bases and J shed 1 base, with 10 bases lying between them. CDR3 amino acids: CASSVAAASQETQYF. Written as DNA, the CDR3 is TGTGCCAGCAGCGTAGCGGCTGCTAGCCAAGAGACCCAGTACTTC.

The chain uses TRBV19 and TRBJ1-4, with D possibly matching TRBD1 (5 bases). The CDR3 length is 14 residues. V lost 5 bases and J lost 2, with 9 bases in between. Germline CDR1 LNHDA, CDR2 SQIVND (reference sequence). The CDR3 sequence: CASSATATNEKLFF. DNA for the CDR3: TGTGCCAGTAGTGCGACAGCGACTAATGAAAAACTGTTTTTT. The full variable domain, rest sourced from reference TRBV19 and TRBJ1-4, is DGGITQSPKYLFRKEGQNVTLSCEQNLNHDAMYWYRQDPGQGLRLIYYSQIVNDFQKGDIAEGYSVSREKKESFPLTVTSAQKNPTAFYLCASSATATNEKLFFGSGTQLSVL.

The chain couples TRBV7-2 to TRBJ2-1; 7 nucleotides match TRBD1. Germline-derived CDR1 and CDR2 are SGHTA and FQGNSA. The CDR3 runs 14 residues. J gave up 3 bases and V 7 bases, and 6 bases lay outside the gene matches. CDR3 coding DNA: TGTGCCAGCAAAGGGGGCGGCGTCTACAATGAGCAGTTCTTC. The encoded protein is CASKGGGVYNEQFF.

The chain carries TRBV7-9 and TRBJ2-7; D might be TRBD1 (6 bases). Trimming shortened V by 6 bases and J by 2 bases, and 14 bases separated the two germline ends. Germline loops: CDR1 SEHNR, CDR2 FQNEAQ (reference sequence). The CDR3 is 14 amino acids. The CDR3 region has the DNA TGTGCCAGCAGACCACTAGGGGGAGCCTACGAGCAGTACTTC. This gives the protein CASRPLGGAYEQYF. Full variable domain (missing parts from reference TRBV7-9 and TRBJ2-7): DTGVSQNPRHKITKRGQNVTFRCDPISEHNRLYWYRQTLGQGPEFLTYFQNEAQLEKSRLLSDRFSAERPKGSFSTLEIQRTEQGDSAMYLCASRPLGGAYEQYFGPGTRLTVT.

The chain joins TRBV7-9 to TRBJ2-3; D gene ambiguous. Germline loops: CDR1 SEHNR, CDR2 FQNEAQ (reference sequence). Trimming pared 8 bases from V and 4 bases from J, leaving 19 bases between. CDR3 size: 15 residues. The CDR3 region has the DNA TGTGCCAGCCAAAAGAAGGGCTTGGGCGCAGATACGCAGTATTTT. It yields the protein CASQKKGLGADTQYF.

This clone was seen a single time. The J gene is TRBJ1-3, the V gene TRBV6-5, with D uncertain. Germline loops: CDR1 MNHEY, CDR2 SVGAGI. Trimming removed 2 bases from V and 0 bases from J, with 11 bases in between. This CDR3 region has 16 residues. The CDR3 reads CASSYSMAYSGNTIYF. DNA for the CDR3: TGTGCCAGCAGTTACAGTATGGCTTACTCTGGAAACACCATATATTTT.

This rearrangement joins TRBV10-1 to TRBJ2-5; the D is unclear. This CDR3 spans 14 amino acids. Germline CDR1 reads WNHNN; CDR2 reads SYGVQD (reference sequence). V gave up 7 bases and J gave up 9 bases, with 21 bases separating them. CDR3 nucleotide sequence: TGCGCCAGCAACCCACGAACTTTGCACGGTGCCCAGTACTTC. It specifies CASNPRTLHGAQYF.

The chain recombines TRBV6-5 with TRBJ2-7; 8 bases map to TRBD2. CDR1 and CDR2 (germline): MNHEY, SVGAGI. The CDR3 spans 13 residues. V was pared by 2 bases and J by 12 bases, with 9 bases of the junction left unmatched. The CDR3 loop reads CASSYLAGGEWYF. CDR3 nucleotide sequence: TGTGCCAGCAGTTACCTTGCCGGGGGGGAGTGGTACTTC.

V and J are TRBV9 and TRBJ2-7; possible D gene TRBD1, 6 bases. The germline V and J ends were trimmed by 4 bases and 6 bases, with 11 bases remaining between them. The CDR3 runs to 12 residues. Germline loops: CDR1 SGDLS, CDR2 YYNGEE. CDR3 in amino acids: CASSLEGGEQYF. DNA for the CDR3: TGTGCCAGCAGCCTGGAAGGGGGCGAGCAGTACTTC.

The rearrangement uses TRBV11-2 and TRBJ2-3, with D unresolved. The CDR3 has 15 residues. The V gene lost 3 bases and the J gene lost 0 bases, with 10 bases spanning the gap. Germline-derived CDR1 and CDR2 are SGHAT and FQNNGV. This CDR3 is CASSFSRMSTDTQYF. The CDR3, as DNA: TGTGCCAGCAGCTTTTCCAGGATGAGCACAGATACGCAGTATTTT. Using reference TRBV11-2 and TRBJ2-3 for the parts outside the CDR3, the full variable domain is EAGVAQSPRYKIIEKRQSVAFWCNPISGHATLYWYQQILGQGPKLLIQFQNNGVVDDSQLPKDRFSAERLKGVDSTLKIQPAKLEDSAVYLCASSFSRMSTDTQYFGPGTRLTVL.

To note about this clone: The germline gene is not matched at one end of the junction; a read error may be the cause. This chain joins TRBV11-2 and TRBJ1-5; tentative D call: TRBD1 (5 bases). This CDR3 is built from 17 residues. CDR1 is SGHAT and CDR2 is FQNNGV in the germline V gene. The DNA for the CDR3 is TGTACCAGCAGCGCTCGAGTTGGGGACTATAGCAATCAGCCCCAGCATTTT. Translating it yields CTSSARVGDYSNQPQHF. Variable domain in full (rest from reference TRBV11-2 and TRBJ1-5): EAGVAQSPRYKIIEKRQSVAFWCNPISGHATLYWYQQILGQGPKLLIQFQNNGVVDDSQLPKDRFSAERLKGVDSTLKIQPAKLEDSAVYLCTSSARVGDYSNQPQHFGDGTRLSIL.

The chain carries TRBV5-1 and TRBJ1-1, with TRBD1 identical over 7 bases. The CDR3 length is 12 residues. Germline V CDR1 and CDR2: SGHRS, YFSETQ. The J segment lost 10 bases and the V segment lost 0 bases, leaving 3 bases of the junction unmatched. CDR3 sequence: CASSLGQGRAFF. The DNA of the CDR3 is TGCGCCAGCAGCTTGGGACAGGGCCGAGCTTTCTTT.